The 20 T cell receptor beta chains below all came from one sample that was sequenced in a study of beta chain features in type 1 diabetes. Isolated RNA was reverse transcribed in full, so expressed TCRB transcripts were sequenced. Clones were read by immunoSEQ multiplex PCR, and TCRdb kept only the in-frame ones, dropping some. The sample records 400,000 to 550,000 clones, over 9.5% being singletons. Sequenced: naive CD4+ T cells from blood. Receptors were obtained from a woman between 18 and 30 years old in good health.

The table lists this clone with a few counts. The rearrangement joins TRBV4-3 to TRBJ2-2; no firm D call. Trimming took off 0 bases at V and 8 bases at J, with 7 bases between the two ends. CDR3 length: 13 amino acids. Germline V CDR1 and CDR2: LGHNA, YSLEER. CDR3 loop: CASSQDRLGELFF. The CDR3 bases are TGCGCCAGCAGCCAAGACAGGCTTGGGGAGCTGTTTTTT.

The chain combines TRBV6-6 with TRBJ2-5; the D gene could be TRBD1 or TRBD2 (5 bases each). In germline, CDR1 is MNHNY, CDR2 SVGAGI (reference sequence). This CDR3 spans 13 amino acids. V lost 7 bases, J lost 2 bases, and 11 bases lay in between. The CDR3 nucleotides are TGTGCCAGCACTCCGGGGCAGCAAGAGACCCAGTACTTC. This translates into CASTPGQQETQYF.

This chain joins TRBV18 and TRBJ2-1; 7 bases are shared with TRBD1. CDR3 length: 14 residues. Germline-derived CDR1 and CDR2 are KGHSH and LQKENI. V lost 3 bases to trimming and J lost 5 bases; unmatched junction nucleotides: 4. CDR3 bases: TGTGCCAGCTCACCCCAAACAGGGGACAATGAGCAGTTCTTC. Its protein product is CASSPQTGDNEQFF.

The rearrangement uses TRBV27 and TRBJ2-7; D gene ambiguous. The V gene lost 7 bases and the J gene lost 4 bases, with 20 bases spanning the gap. Per the germline V gene, CDR1 is MNHEY and CDR2 is SMNVEV (reference sequence). There are 15 residues in the CDR3. The CDR3 here is CASNRSTPTTYEQYF. For the CDR3, the DNA is TGTGCCAGCAACAGATCGACTCCAACAACGTACGAGCAGTACTTC.

The chain employs TRBV20-1 and TRBJ2-1; D not resolved. V lost 6 bases, J lost 5 bases, and 8 bases lay in between. Germline V lookup: CDR1 DFQATT, CDR2 SNEGSKA (reference sequence). The CDR3 sequence is 11 residues long. DNA for the CDR3: TGCAGTGCCAGCATGAACAATGAGCAGTTCTTC. This gives the protein CSASMNNEQFF.

CDR3 DNA sequence: TGTGCCAGCAGCGCCCGGGATTTCACAGATACGCAGTATTTT. The encoded protein is CASSARDFTDTQYF. The chain uses TRBV5-6 and TRBJ2-3, with TRBD2 as a possible D gene (5 bases). CDR3 length equals 14 residues. Germline values: CDR1 SGHDT, CDR2 YYEEEE. Trimming pared 4 bases from V and 2 bases from J, leaving 11 bases between.

This clone has just a few counts. The chain joins TRBV9 to TRBJ1-2; D is ambiguous. This CDR3 contains 13 residues. V shed 4 bases and J shed 2 bases, with 9 bases lying between them. CDR1 and CDR2 (germline): SGDLS, YYNGEE. CDR3 amino acids: CASSSTVNYGYTF. CDR3 nucleotide sequence: TGTGCCAGCAGCTCGACGGTGAACTATGGCTACACCTTC.

The rearrangement links TRBV30 to TRBJ2-1, with TRBD2 as a possible D gene (6 bases). V lost 5 bases to trimming and J lost 8 bases, with 19 bases between them. Per germline, CDR1 GTSNPN and CDR2 SVGIG (reference sequence). The CDR3 spans 14 residues. CDR3: CAWELALNVDEQFF. CDR3 bases: TGTGCCTGGGAACTAGCCCTAAATGTTGATGAGCAGTTCTTC.

This chain links TRBV7-7 with TRBJ2-3; 13 bases map to TRBD2. The V gene end was trimmed by 1 base and the J gene end by 2 bases; junction bases not matched to a gene: 6. The CDR3 covers 18 residues. The V gene's germline CDR1 is SSHAT and CDR2 FNYEAQ (reference sequence). The CDR3 nucleotides read TGTGCCAGCAGCTTAGGAAGGACTAGCGGGGGACTCACAGATACGCAGTATTTT. It encodes CASSLGRTSGGLTDTQYF. Using reference TRBV7-7 and TRBJ2-3 for the parts outside the CDR3, the full variable domain is GAGVSQSPRYKVTKRGQDVTLRCDPISSHATLYWYQQALGQGPEFLTYFNYEAQPDKSGLPSDRFSAERPEGSISTLTIQRTEQRDSAMYRCASSLGRTSGGLTDTQYFGPGTRLTVL.

The genes are TRBV7-9 and TRBJ2-3, with TRBD2 matching over 8 bases. The length of the CDR3 is 12 residues. V lost 5 bases and J lost 10; bases outside the gene matches: 5. Germline values: CDR1 SEHNR, CDR2 FQNEAQ (reference sequence). In DNA, the CDR3 is TGTGCCAGCAGCCAAAAGCGGGGGCCGCAGTATTTT. Amino acids: CASSQKRGPQYF.

This clone was picked up a small number of times. The chain combines TRBV7-9 with TRBJ2-5; no clear D. This CDR3 has 12 residues. Trimming pared 1 base from V and 1 base from J, leaving 1 base between. Germline lookup yields CDR1 SEHNR and CDR2 FQNEAQ (reference sequence). CDR3 amino acids: CASSLGQETQYF. The DNA for the CDR3 is TGTGCCAGCAGCTTAGGCCAAGAGACCCAGTACTTC.

The V gene is TRBV30, the J gene TRBJ1-1, with a weak D call TRBD1 (5 bases). Trimming left V 0 bases short and J 8 bases short, with 13 bases between. CDR1 and CDR2 from the germline V gene are GTSNPN and SVGIG (reference sequence). The CDR3 spans 13 residues. The CDR3 nucleotides read TGTGCCTGGAGTGTACGTCAACGGGGCGAAGCTTTCTTT. Encoded protein: CAWSVRQRGEAFF.

This chain uses TRBV27 with TRBJ1-1; D is ambiguous. Germline lookup yields CDR1 MNHEY and CDR2 SMNVEV (reference sequence). This CDR3 spans 15 amino acids. The V gene lost 2 bases and the J gene lost 1 base, with 11 bases spanning the gap. CDR3 sequence: CASSLLGPKNTEAFF. CDR3 bases: TGTGCCAGCAGTTTACTCGGACCGAAGAACACTGAAGCTTTCTTT.

This clone has a handful of counts. The rearrangement joins TRBV21-1 to TRBJ2-5; the table's TRBD2 call for D was not verified on the DNA. TRBV21-1 is shown as a pseudogene. The CDR3 extends over 15 amino acids. CDR3 bases: TGTGCCAGCAGGGGACTAGCGGGAGCCCAAGAGACCCAGTACTTC. Translation gives CASRGLAGAQETQYF.

V usage is TRBV7-9 and J usage is TRBJ2-1; no definite D call. The CDR3 runs 13 residues. The germline CDR1 and CDR2 sequences are SEHNR and FQNEAQ (reference sequence). The V end lost 2 bases, the J end lost 10 bases, and 12 bases lay between the germline ends. CDR3 sequence reads: CASSLSSLDEQFF. CDR3 bases: TGTGCCAGCAGCTTAAGTTCGCTAGACGAGCAGTTCTTC.

This clone has just a few counts. The V gene is TRBV23-1, the J gene TRBJ2-7; 7 bases are a match to TRBD2. TRBV23-1 is classed as an ORF, of uncertain function. The ends lost 8 bases at V and 3 bases at J; junction bases unmatched: 7. This CDR3 has 13 amino acids. This chain's CDR3 is CASGRDRLYEQYF. In DNA form, the CDR3 reads TGCGCCAGCGGGAGGGACCGACTCTACGAGCAGTACTTC.

This clone was picked up a small number of times. The chain employs TRBV2 and TRBJ1-5; D is possibly TRBD1 (6 bases). The germline V gene encodes CDR1 SNHLY and CDR2 FYNNEI. The CDR3 consists of 14 residues. Trimming pared 6 bases from V and 3 bases from J, leaving 12 bases between. The CDR3 region is CASRVTGVNQPQHF. CDR3 DNA: TGTGCCAGCAGGGTGACAGGAGTCAATCAGCCCCAGCATTTT.

The V and J genes are TRBV29-1 and TRBJ2-1; no firm D call. The CDR3 length is 15 residues. Germline CDR1 and CDR2: SQVTM and ANQGSEA. Deletions cut 5 bases from V and 0 bases from J, with 14 bases between. CDR3 loop: CSVPGRSHSYNEQFF. The CDR3 nucleotides read TGCAGCGTTCCGGGCAGATCACACTCCTACAATGAGCAGTTCTTC.

This chain connects TRBV18 to TRBJ2-7; a possible D gene is TRBD1 (5 bases). V was cut by 1 base and J by 5 bases, with 12 bases left in between. The CDR3 is 14 residues long. CDR1 is KGHSH, CDR2 LQKENI, per germline. The CDR3 nucleotides read TGTGCCAGCTCACCACTTTCAGGGCTGGACGAGCAGTACTTC. As protein: CASSPLSGLDEQYF.

This clone was seen a few times. This chain links TRBV7-2 with TRBJ2-3; D remains ambiguous. CDR3 length: 12 amino acids. Germline V lookup: CDR1 SGHTA, CDR2 FQGNSA. Trimming took off 4 bases at V and 2 bases at J, with 4 bases between the two ends. DNA of the CDR3: TGTGCCAGCAGCTCAACCACAGATACGCAGTATTTT. It codes for CASSSTTDTQYF.